The T cell receptor (beta chain) described here comes from a study of shared clonotypes between healthy human individuals. Clones were sequenced by immunoSEQ multiplex PCR, and TCRdb holds only the in-frame ones, with some missing. Of about 510,000 clones in the sample, 96% were seen once. The specimen sequenced was naive CD4+ T cells sorted from blood. Subset of the sample: CD45RA+ positively selected. This clonotype was sampled from a woman between 25 and 40 years old in good health.

CDR3: CASSPRGTEKLFF. The CDR3 DNA reads as TGTGCCAGCTCACCGCGGGGTACTGAAAAACTGTTTTTT. The J gene is TRBJ1-4, the V gene TRBV18, with D unresolved. The V end lost 3 bases, the J end lost 7 bases, and 9 bases lay between the germline ends. Germline V gene sequence: CDR1 KGHSH, CDR2 LQKENI. This CDR3 spans 13 amino acids.